The clone carrying this TCR beta chain was recorded a few times. This sample was included in a study of graft-versus-host responses after intestinal transplantation. The length of the CDR3 is 16 residues. Deletions cut 3 bases from V and 4 bases from J, with 15 bases between. Germline V CDR1 and CDR2: MNHEY, SMNVEV (reference sequence). Each mixed lymphocyte reaction held approximately 200,000 CFSE-labeled responders and approximately 200,000 irradiated violet-dye-labeled stimulators. TCRdb's copy holds only in-frame clones and misses some; the assay was immunoSEQ multiplex PCR. Here the sample spans 15,000 to 20,000 clones, about two fifths being singletons.

This chain links TRBV27 with TRBJ2-2; D gene ambiguous. Sequences were derived from alloreactive CD8+ T cells from a mixed lymphocyte reaction culture, sampled before intestinal transplant. Subset meaning: CFSE-low proliferating T cells sorted from roughly six-day pre-transplant mixed lymphocyte reaction (GvH or HvG direction). The clonotype was recovered from a human patient who received an intestinal transplant. The CDR3 loop reads CASSFLQVASTGELFF. The CDR3 DNA reads as TGTGCCAGCAGTTTTCTCCAGGTGGCGAGCACCGGGGAGCTGTTTTTT.